This entry is about one T cell receptor (beta chain). At one of its ends the junction is not consistent with the germline gene, which may arise from a read error. This entry comes from a study of blood T cells in healthy people across ages. The length of the CDR3 is 15 residues. Per germline, CDR1 MNHEY and CDR2 SVGAGI. Then a second PCR, running about 7 to 11 cycles, was carried out with a sample-barcoded 5' primer and a J-beta primer mix. One entry per CDR3 protein results from TCRdb running MiXCR on the 5' RACE reads. The table lists roughly 790,000 distinct CDR3 sequences, 40% to 45% of them singletons.

The sequence derives from a woman in her sixties in good health. The chain recombines TRBV6-5 with TRBJ2-1, with unresolved D. The specimen sequenced was blood. The CDR3 here is CASSHRGPSCNEQFF. The CDR3 nucleotides are TGTGCCAGCAGTCACCGCGGACCCTCCTGCAATGAGCAGTTCTTC.